These 24 T cell receptor beta chains came from one sample sequenced in a study of blood T cell repertoires in COVID-19. Sequencing used immunoSEQ multiplex PCR; TCRdb keeps in-frame clones, though not all of them. The sample has about 210,000 clones, about 86% seen once. Input material: PBMCs or T cells enriched from blood (not recorded which). Source of these receptors: a woman aged 50 to 60 with acute COVID-19.

The rearrangement uses TRBV24-1 and TRBJ2-1; possible D gene TRBD2, 5 bases. The germline V gene has CDR1 KGHDR and CDR2 SFDVKD. The ends were cut back, 0 bases at V and 3 bases at J, with 8 bases in the middle. The CDR3 consists of 15 residues. Here the CDR3 reads CATSDLMGSYNEQFF. The CDR3 nucleotides read TGTGCCACCAGTGATTTGATGGGGAGCTACAATGAGCAGTTCTTC.

V usage is TRBV12-5 and J usage is TRBJ2-7; D gene uncertain. Trimming pared 1 base from V and 9 bases from J, leaving 10 bases between. The CDR3 totals 12 residues. Germline CDR1 is LGHNT and CDR2 is FRNRAP. For the CDR3, the DNA is TGTGCTAGTGGTTTGGGTGTTGGCGGGCAGTACTTC. Protein sequence: CASGLGVGGQYF.

The gene calls are TRBV5-1 and TRBJ2-5; TRBD1 matches at 7 bases. This CDR3 spans 13 amino acids. In germline, CDR1 is SGHRS, CDR2 YFSETQ. The V gene end was trimmed by 5 bases and the J gene end by 3 bases; junction bases not matched to a gene: 4. CDR3 nucleotides: TGCGCCAGCAGACCAGGGACAGAAGAGACCCAGTACTTC. Translation: CASRPGTEETQYF.

This clone has a single count. The V call is TRBV6-5, the J call TRBJ2-1; 10 positions agree with TRBD2. J was trimmed by 9 bases and V by 0 bases; bases with no gene match: 8. Germline V gene data show CDR1 as MNHEY and CDR2 as SVGAGI. CDR3 length: 16 residues. This CDR3 is CASSYSWLAGAGEQFF. The CDR3 DNA reads as TGTGCCAGCAGTTACTCTTGGCTAGCGGGAGCTGGTGAGCAGTTCTTC.

This clone was counted between two and nine times. The genes are TRBV6-2 or TRBV6-3 and TRBJ2-1; D possibly corresponds to TRBD2 (5 bases). The V and J ends lost 0 bases and 12 bases respectively, with 9 bases between them. This CDR3 is 12 amino acids long. Germline V gives CDR1 MNHEY, CDR2 SVGEGT. In DNA, the CDR3 is TGTGCCAGCAGTTACTCCGGGGAACGGCAGTTCTTC. Protein: CASSYSGERQFF.

This clone was counted once. The rearrangement joins TRBV18 to TRBJ2-5; 10 nucleotides agree with TRBD1. CDR1 and CDR2 from the germline V gene are KGHSH and LQKENI. The CDR3 length is 14 residues. Trimming removed 4 bases from V and 5 bases from J; junction bases left unmatched: 4. The CDR3 sequence: CASSQRQGAETQYF. The CDR3 region has the DNA TGTGCCAGCTCACAGAGACAGGGGGCGGAGACCCAGTACTTC. Full variable domain (outside the CDR3, taken from reference TRBV18 and TRBJ2-5): NAGVMQNPRHLVRRRGQEARLRCSPMKGHSHVYWYRQLPEEGLKFMVYLQKENIIDESGMPKERFSAEFPKEGPSILRIQQVVRGDSAAYFCASSQRQGAETQYFGPGTRLLVL.

The gene calls are TRBV28 and TRBJ2-1, with a tentative D call TRBD2 (5 bases). Germline V lookup: CDR1 MDHEN, CDR2 SYDVKM. The CDR3 totals 14 residues. Trimming cost V 6 bases and J 3 bases, with 12 bases left between them. The CDR3 region is CASRGSGIYNEQFF. The DNA for the CDR3 is TGTGCCAGCAGGGGGAGCGGCATCTACAATGAGCAGTTCTTC.

This clone was counted only a few times. The genes are TRBV14 and TRBJ2-1; 10 nucleotides line up with TRBD1. Per the germline V gene, CDR1 is SGHDN and CDR2 is FVKESK. V dropped 4 bases and J dropped 8; count of bases not matched to a gene: 11. The CDR3 is 16 residues long. CDR3 in DNA: TGTGCCAGCAGCCGTTGGGACAGGGGACAACAGGATGAGCAGTTCTTC. Its translation is CASSRWDRGQQDEQFF.

The chain links TRBV12-3 or TRBV12-4 to TRBJ1-5; D unclear. This CDR3 is built from 13 residues. Trimming cost V 1 base and J 6 bases, with 7 bases left between them. The CDR3 loop is CASSLVGSQPQHF. The CDR3 region has the DNA TGTGCCAGCAGTTTAGTAGGGAGTCAGCCCCAGCATTTT.

The genes are TRBV11-2 and TRBJ1-4; 10 bases are shared with TRBD1. J gave up 5 bases and V 3 bases, and 0 bases lay outside the gene matches. There are 14 residues in the CDR3. Germline V gene data show CDR1 as SGHAT and CDR2 as FQNNGV. The CDR3 sequence: CASSLGQGNEKLFF. CDR3 bases: TGTGCCAGCAGCTTGGGACAGGGGAATGAAAAACTGTTTTTT.

Here the CDR3 reads CASSQGGSSGRWTGELFF. CDR3 bases: TGTGCCAGCAGCCAAGGGGGTTCAAGCGGGAGATGGACCGGGGAGCTGTTTTTT. The chain links TRBV3-1 (or the pseudogene TRBV3-2) to TRBJ2-2; 8 bases match TRBD2. Germline loops: CDR1 LGHDT, CDR2 YNNKEL (reference sequence). J was trimmed by 5 bases and V by 1 base; bases with no gene match: 12. The CDR3 consists of 18 residues.

The chain couples TRBV7-9 to TRBJ1-6; 7 bases are a match to TRBD1. J gave up 13 bases and V 5 bases, and 14 bases lay outside the gene matches. Per germline, CDR1 SEHNR and CDR2 FQNEAQ (reference sequence). The CDR3 is made up of 15 amino acids. The CDR3 protein is CASSRSGQHPWPLHF. In DNA, the CDR3 is TGTGCCAGCAGCCGCTCGGGACAGCACCCATGGCCCCTCCACTTT. Using reference TRBV7-9 and TRBJ1-6 for the parts outside the CDR3, the full variable domain is DTGVSQNPRHKITKRGQNVTFRCDPISEHNRLYWYRQTLGQGPEFLTYFQNEAQLEKSRLLSDRFSAERPKGSFSTLEIQRTEQGDSAMYLCASSRSGQHPWPLHFGNGTRLTVT.

This chain connects TRBV20-1 to TRBJ1-4; 7 bases align to TRBD1. V lost 3 bases and J lost 8; bases outside the gene matches: 3. The CDR3 runs to 12 residues. Germline CDR1 DFQATT, CDR2 SNEGSKA (reference sequence). CDR3 amino acids: CSASRTGEKLFF. CDR3 bases: TGCAGTGCTAGTCGGACAGGCGAAAAACTGTTTTTT.

Only one count was recorded for this clone. V is TRBV7-9 and J is TRBJ2-3; no clear D gene. The CDR3 length is 16 residues. CDR1 SEHNR and CDR2 FQNEAQ come from the germline V gene (reference sequence). Trimming cost V 0 bases and J 3 bases, with 13 bases left between them. The CDR3 bases are TGTGCCAGCAGCTTAGCAGCGCTCGCGGCTACAGATACGCAGTATTTT. Its protein is CASSLAALAATDTQYF.

The chain uses TRBV4-3 and TRBJ2-1; TRBD2 matches 13 bases. The CDR3 loop spans 14 amino acids. V was clipped by 1 base and J by 14 bases; unmatched bases: 5. CDR1 is LGHNA and CDR2 is YSLEER in the germline V gene. CDR3: CASSQGLAGGFEFF. For the CDR3, the DNA is TGCGCCAGCAGCCAAGGACTAGCGGGGGGTTTTGAGTTCTTC.

The rearrangement uses TRBV6-2 or TRBV6-3 and TRBJ2-1; D possibly corresponds to TRBD2 (5 bases). CDR3 length: 13 residues. Between the trimmed V and J ends, which lost 8 bases and 3 bases, there was a span of 11 bases. Germline CDR1 MNHEY, CDR2 SVGEGT. CDR3 DNA sequence: TGTGCCAGCGGCCCGGCGGGCTACAATGAGCAGTTCTTC. As protein: CASGPAGYNEQFF.

The chain uses TRBV5-4 and TRBJ2-1, with 9 positions matching TRBD2. The CDR3 is 15 residues long. The ends lost 0 bases at V and 7 bases at J; junction bases unmatched: 5. Germline V lookup: CDR1 SGHNT, CDR2 YYREEE (reference sequence). The CDR3, as DNA: TGTGCCAGCAGCTTGGTTGCGGGAGGGCGGAATGAGCAGTTCTTC. Its protein product is CASSLVAGGRNEQFF.

This chain joins TRBV28 and TRBJ1-2; D remains unclear. V dropped 4 bases and J dropped 5 bases, with 26 bases sitting between them. The CDR3 totals 18 residues. Per germline, CDR1 MDHEN and CDR2 SYDVKM. DNA of the CDR3: TGTGCCAGCAGTTCATATACGGGAAGGACTAGCGGGAGTTATGGCTACACCTTC. Protein sequence: CASSSYTGRTSGSYGYTF.

This clone was seen a few times. A read error may account for a junction end that differs from germline. The V gene is TRBV7-3, the J gene TRBJ1-4, with 7 bases identical to TRBD1. This CDR3 region has 17 residues. The germline CDR1 and CDR2 sequences are SGHTA and FQGTGA. The DNA of the CDR3 is TGTGCCAGCAGCGAACTACCCTCGACAGGGTTTGGGGCTTTGGGGGACTTT. This encodes CASSELPSTGFGALGDF.

J is TRBJ2-1 and V is TRBV28; 11 nucleotides align to TRBD2. CDR3 length: 16 amino acids. V dropped 4 bases and J dropped 4; count of bases not matched to a gene: 6. Germline-derived CDR1 and CDR2 are MDHEN and SYDVKM. For the CDR3, the DNA is TGTGCCAGCAGTTCCCTGACTAGCGGGAAGTACAATGAGCAGTTCTTC. Protein product: CASSSLTSGKYNEQFF.

This clone has only one observation. The J gene is TRBJ2-4, the V gene TRBV4-3; 9 nucleotides agree with TRBD2. J gave up 1 base and V 4 bases, and 8 bases lay outside the gene matches. Germline CDR1 reads LGHNA; CDR2 reads YSLEER. The CDR3 extends over 17 amino acids. The CDR3 DNA sequence: TGCGCCAGCAGCCCTCATATAGCGGGAGTGGCCAAAAACATTCAGTACTTC. Protein: CASSPHIAGVAKNIQYF.

In its sample, this clone was seen a few times. The chain carries TRBV9 and TRBJ2-5; tentatively, D is TRBD2 (6 bases). Per the germline V gene, CDR1 is SGDLS and CDR2 is YYNGEE. V was pared by 0 bases and J by 4 bases, with 16 bases between. The CDR3 totals 16 residues. The CDR3 sequence is CASSVAWAGRRETQYF. The CDR3 coding sequence is TGTGCCAGCAGCGTAGCTTGGGCGGGACGTCGAGAGACCCAGTACTTC.

This rearrangement joins TRBV6-5 to TRBJ2-2, with a possible D match to TRBD2 (5 bases). Germline V lookup: CDR1 MNHEY, CDR2 SVGAGI. The CDR3 contains 15 residues. V lost 2 bases, J lost 5 bases, and 12 bases lay in between. CDR3 sequence: CASSYRRTGTGELFF. CDR3 coding DNA: TGTGCCAGCAGTTACCGGAGGACGGGGACCGGGGAGCTGTTTTTT.

V usage is TRBV2 and J usage is TRBJ2-1, with D perhaps matching TRBD1 (6 bases). This CDR3 is built from 13 residues. The V gene lost 6 bases and the J gene lost 9 bases, with 15 bases spanning the gap. Per the germline V gene, CDR1 is SNHLY and CDR2 is FYNNEI. CDR3 protein: CASRPPDSREQFF. The CDR3 DNA sequence: TGTGCCAGCAGACCTCCGGACAGCCGTGAGCAGTTCTTC. Variable domain in full (rest from reference TRBV2 and TRBJ2-1): EPEVTQTPSHQVTQMGQEVILRCVPISNHLYFYWYRQILGQKVEFLVSFYNNEISEKSEIFDDQFSVERPDGSNFTLKIRSTKLEDSAMYFCASRPPDSREQFFGPGTRLTVL.